This T cell receptor beta chain was documented in a study of blood T cell repertoires in COVID-19 (TCRdb year 2020). Looking at the study overall: Collaborator samples came from the United States, Italy and Spain and covered acute and convalescent phases of COVID-19. Sample metadata almost always included a de-identified subject ID, COVID-19 status, age in years and sex. The material from the prospective study consisted of cDNA or gDNA derived from T cells, B-cell-depleted T cells, or PBMCs. Samples came from the ongoing ImmuneRACE study (first 160 participants) plus 1,254 subjects from 6 global collaborators. Where available, HLA class I and class II types were obtained from metadata supplied by the sample provider rather than from assay-based typing. Deeply sampled blood TCRbeta repertoires from subjects exposed to, actively infected with, or recovered from COVID-19 were included in the dataset. A freely available public database, intended as a resource for researchers studying the immune response to SARS-CoV-2, is where the repertoires were released. Overall study outcomes, separate from this receptor: The amount of clinical and demographic metadata varied by source and participant and was provided uncurated.

TCRbeta CDR3 regions were amplified from genomic DNA by means of the immunoSEQ Assay, a bias-controlled multiplex PCR. Regarding the original processing steps: Within the assay, amplification of reference gene primers was used to estimate how many nucleated cells each sample contained. To quantify the absolute abundance of each unique TCRbeta CDR3 rearrangement, sequence reads were collapsed and filtered. For each sample, productive Simpson clonality was calculated by taking the square root of Simpson's diversity index across productive rearrangements. TCRdb provides this immuneACCESS table in a form limited to in-frame rearrangements. Some clones are lacking; in checked studies, under half of them reflect an unresolved V gene, and why the rest are absent is not known. V, J and clone size were drawn from that table, and D and trimming were deduced from the DNA. For this sample there are around 220,000 clones; around 80% appear just once. The ten largest clones represent around 20% of the sample.

On this clone itself: The clone's antigen remains unknown. Within one base of it there is no much larger clone, and no base qualities were kept.

Counted from cysteine to phenylalanine, this CDR3 has 14 amino acids. The CDR3 DNA has 42 bases and is translated from base 1. The germline V gene supplies CDR1 MGHRA and CDR2 YSYEKL. Deletion took 0 bases off V and 6 bases off J, with a span of 10 bases between the germline ends. Each collaborating institution followed its own protocols to collect whole blood in K2EDTA tubes. For TCRbeta analysis, collaborators shipped samples as frozen whole blood, isolated PBMCs, or DNA extracted from either of those sample types. The rearranged segments are TRBV4-1 and TRBJ2-3, with TRBD2 perhaps the D gene, on 6 matching bases. The clonotype was recovered from a man aged 30 to 45 with active or convalescent COVID-19. Sample: peripheral blood. The base sequence is TGCGCCAGCAGCCAAGAGCCTGGGGGGGATACGCAGTATTTT. The translation is CASSQEPGGDTQYF.